The present T cell receptor (beta chain) was sequenced within a study of blood T cell repertoires in COVID-19. CDR3 length: 16 amino acids. Trimming stripped 1 base from V and 2 bases from J, with 13 bases between. Germline CDR1 is MGHRA and CDR2 is YSYEKL. Assay: immunoSEQ multiplex PCR; the TCRdb copy retains only in-frame clones and omits some. This table has 210,000 or so clones, over 75% appearing once. Sequenced: peripheral blood. The V and J genes are TRBV4-1 and TRBJ2-3; D may be TRBD1 (5 bases). This receptor was identified in a man in his forties or fifties with acute or convalescent COVID-19. The CDR3 region has the DNA TGCGCCAGCAGCCAAGGAGGATCAGGGAACACAGATACGCAGTATTTT. Translated, it gives CASSQGGSGNTDTQYF.